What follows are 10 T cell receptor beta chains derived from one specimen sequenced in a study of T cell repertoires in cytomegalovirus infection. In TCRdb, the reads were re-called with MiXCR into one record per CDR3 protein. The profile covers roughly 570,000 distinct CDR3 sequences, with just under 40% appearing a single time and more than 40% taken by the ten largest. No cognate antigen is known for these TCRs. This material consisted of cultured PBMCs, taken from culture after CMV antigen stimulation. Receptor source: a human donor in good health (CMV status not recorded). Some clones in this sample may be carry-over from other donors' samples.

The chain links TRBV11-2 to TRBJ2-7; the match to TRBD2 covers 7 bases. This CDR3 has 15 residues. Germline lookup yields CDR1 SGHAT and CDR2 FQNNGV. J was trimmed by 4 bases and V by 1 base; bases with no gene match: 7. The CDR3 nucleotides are TGTGCCAGCAGCTTAGGCGGGGGAGTCAGTTACGAGCAGTACTTC. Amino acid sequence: CASSLGGGVSYEQYF.

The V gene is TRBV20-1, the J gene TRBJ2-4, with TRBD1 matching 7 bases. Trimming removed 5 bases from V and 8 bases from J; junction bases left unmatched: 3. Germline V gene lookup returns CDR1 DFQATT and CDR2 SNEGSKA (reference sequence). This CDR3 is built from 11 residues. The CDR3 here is CSAADRDIQYF. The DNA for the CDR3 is TGCAGTGCTGCAGACAGGGACATTCAGTACTTC.

CDR3 region: CASSHASDRPVGELFF. CDR3 DNA sequence: TGTGCCAGCAGTCACGCCTCAGACAGGCCTGTCGGGGAGCTGTTTTTT. The chain links TRBV28 to TRBJ2-2; weak D call: TRBD1 (6 bases). The CDR3 has 16 residues. The germline V and J ends were trimmed by 5 bases and 7 bases, with 20 bases remaining between them. Per germline, CDR1 MDHEN and CDR2 SYDVKM.

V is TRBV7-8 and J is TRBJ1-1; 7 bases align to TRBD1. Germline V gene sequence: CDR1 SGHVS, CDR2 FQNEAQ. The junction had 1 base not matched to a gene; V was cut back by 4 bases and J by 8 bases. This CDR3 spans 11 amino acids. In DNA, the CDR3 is TGTGCCAGCAGCTGGGACAGAGAAGCTTTCTTT. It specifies CASSWDREAFF.

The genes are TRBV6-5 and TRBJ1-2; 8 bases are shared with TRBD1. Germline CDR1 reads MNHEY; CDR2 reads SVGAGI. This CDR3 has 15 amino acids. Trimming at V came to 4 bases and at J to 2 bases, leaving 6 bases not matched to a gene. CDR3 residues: CASSLTRGHNYGYTF. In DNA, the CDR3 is TGTGCCAGCAGTTTAACCAGGGGGCACAACTATGGCTACACCTTC.

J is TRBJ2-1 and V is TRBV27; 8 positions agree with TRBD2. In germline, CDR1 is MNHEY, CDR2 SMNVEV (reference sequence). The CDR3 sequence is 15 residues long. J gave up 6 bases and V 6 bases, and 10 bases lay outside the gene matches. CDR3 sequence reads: CASRNRAGVRNEQFF. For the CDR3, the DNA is TGTGCCAGCAGAAACCGAGCGGGAGTGCGCAATGAGCAGTTCTTC.

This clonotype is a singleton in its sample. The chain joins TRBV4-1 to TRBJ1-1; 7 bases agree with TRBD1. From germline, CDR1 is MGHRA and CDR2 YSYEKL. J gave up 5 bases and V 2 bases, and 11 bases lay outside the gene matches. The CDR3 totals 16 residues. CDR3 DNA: TGCGCCAGCAGCCAAACCCCCGACGACAGGGTAACTGAAGCTTTCTTT. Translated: CASSQTPDDRVTEAFF.

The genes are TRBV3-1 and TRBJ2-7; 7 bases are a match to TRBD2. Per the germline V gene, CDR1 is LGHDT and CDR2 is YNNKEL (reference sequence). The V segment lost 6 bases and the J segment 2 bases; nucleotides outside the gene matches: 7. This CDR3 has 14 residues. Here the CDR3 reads CASRPSGDAYEQYF. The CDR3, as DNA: TGTGCCAGCAGACCCAGCGGGGACGCCTACGAGCAGTACTTC.

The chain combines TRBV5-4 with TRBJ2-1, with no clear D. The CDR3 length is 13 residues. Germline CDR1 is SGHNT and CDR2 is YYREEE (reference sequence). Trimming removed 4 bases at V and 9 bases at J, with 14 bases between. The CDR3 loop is CASSPRGEAEQFF. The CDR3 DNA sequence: TGTGCCAGCAGCCCCCGAGGCGAGGCTGAGCAGTTCTTC.

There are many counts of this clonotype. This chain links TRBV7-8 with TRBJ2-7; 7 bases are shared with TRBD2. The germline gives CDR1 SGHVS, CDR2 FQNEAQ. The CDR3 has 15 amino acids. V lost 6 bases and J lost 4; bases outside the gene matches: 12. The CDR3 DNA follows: TGTGCCAGCAGTCCCCTCGGGACTACGTATTACGAGCAGTACTTC. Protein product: CASSPLGTTYYEQYF.